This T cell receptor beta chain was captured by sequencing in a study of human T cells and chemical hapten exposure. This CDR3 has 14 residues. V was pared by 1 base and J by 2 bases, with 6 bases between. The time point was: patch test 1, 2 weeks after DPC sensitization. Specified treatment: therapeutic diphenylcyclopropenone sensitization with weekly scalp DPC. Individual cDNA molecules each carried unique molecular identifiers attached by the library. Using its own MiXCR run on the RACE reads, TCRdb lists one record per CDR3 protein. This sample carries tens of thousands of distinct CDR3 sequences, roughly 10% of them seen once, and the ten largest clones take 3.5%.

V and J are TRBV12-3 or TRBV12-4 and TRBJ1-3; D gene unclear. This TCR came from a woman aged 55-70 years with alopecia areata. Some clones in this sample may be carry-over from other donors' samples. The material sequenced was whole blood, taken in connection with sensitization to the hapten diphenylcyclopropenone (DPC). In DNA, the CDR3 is TGTGCCAGCAGTTTAGGGTATGCTGGAAACACCATATATTTT. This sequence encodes CASSLGYAGNTIYF.